The 16 T cell receptor beta chains presented below share a single source sample, sequenced in a study of T cells after posttransplantation cyclophosphamide. Sequencing was performed with immunoSEQ multiplex PCR; in TCRdb, only in-frame clones are kept and a portion is missing. The sample holds about 16,000 clones; 94% are singletons and the top ten take roughly 0.27%. The naive gate required viable CD3+CD4+ or CD3+CD8+ cells with CCR7+CD45RA+CD45RO-CD95-CD27+CD28+ phenotype. The sequenced sample consisted of naive CD4+ T cells sorted from blood. The source is a woman between 45 and 60 years old in good health and a related stem cell transplant donor.

V is TRBV5-4 and J is TRBJ2-5, with 7 bases matching TRBD1. Germline lookup yields CDR1 SGHNT and CDR2 YYREEE (reference sequence). The V segment lost 7 bases and the J segment 3 bases; nucleotides outside the gene matches: 9. This CDR3 region has 14 residues. CDR3 nucleotides: TGTGCCAGCGGACCTCTCGACAGGGAAGAGACCCAGTACTTC. Translation: CASGPLDREETQYF. The whole variable domain, remainder taken from reference TRBV5-4 and TRBJ2-5, is ETGVTQSPTHLIKTRGQQVTLRCSSQSGHNTVSWYQQALGQGPQFIFQYYREEENGRGNFPPRFSGLQFPNYSSELNVNALELDDSALYLCASGPLDREETQYFGPGTRLLVL.

This chain joins TRBV7-2 and TRBJ2-1; 9 bases are shared with TRBD1. J lost 5 bases, V lost 5 bases, and 19 bases had no gene match. Germline V lookup: CDR1 SGHTA, CDR2 FQGNSA. The CDR3 has 19 residues. In DNA, the CDR3 is TGTGCCAGCAGCGCCTGGGACAGGGTAAGGGTCGGTTTGAACAATGAGCAGTTCTTC. It encodes CASSAWDRVRVGLNNEQFF. The variable domain in full, with the rest retrieved from reference TRBV7-2 and TRBJ2-1, is GAGVSQSPSNKVTEKGKDVELRCDPISGHTALYWYRQSLGQGLEFLIYFQGNSAPDKSGLPSDRFSAERTGGSVSTLTIQRTQQEDSAVYLCASSAWDRVRVGLNNEQFFGPGTRLTVL.

The chain has TRBV7-6 and TRBJ1-2; 7 bases map to TRBD1. The trim removed 3 bases at V and 0 bases at J, leaving 1 base unmatched. This CDR3 comprises 14 residues. The germline V gene has CDR1 SGHVS and CDR2 FNYEAQ. This CDR3 is CASSFGTANYGYTF. In DNA form, the CDR3 reads TGTGCCAGCAGCTTCGGGACAGCTAACTATGGCTACACCTTC.

This clone was counted between two and nine times. The J gene is TRBJ1-5, the V gene TRBV10-3; D gene ambiguous. V dropped 6 bases and J dropped 0 bases, with 3 bases sitting between them. From germline, CDR1 is ENHRY and CDR2 SYGVKD. The CDR3 totals 12 residues. This CDR3 reads CAISNSNQPQHF. Written as DNA, the CDR3 is TGTGCCATCAGCAATAGCAATCAGCCCCAGCATTTT.

The chain combines TRBV7-8 with TRBJ1-1, with 8 bases lining up with TRBD1. After removal of 2 bases from V and 5 bases from J, the junction contained 7 bases not matched to a gene. The V gene's germline CDR1 is SGHVS and CDR2 FQNEAQ. This CDR3 is built from 15 residues. The CDR3 coding sequence is TGTGCCAGCAGCTTAACCCAGGGGGCCTTAACTGAAGCTTTCTTT. Translating gives CASSLTQGALTEAFF.

Written as DNA, the CDR3 is TGCGCCAGCAGTGAACTAACGAACACCGGGGAGCTGTTTTTT. This sequence encodes CASSELTNTGELFF. The chain links TRBV10-1 to TRBJ2-2; D is ambiguous. The CDR3 runs to 14 residues. Germline V gene lookup returns CDR1 WNHNN and CDR2 SYGVQD (reference sequence). Trimming left V 3 bases short and J 0 bases short, with 5 bases between.

The V and J genes are TRBV19 and TRBJ2-7; 9 nucleotides match TRBD1. Germline CDR1 LNHDA, CDR2 SQIVND (reference sequence). The CDR3 is 13 amino acids. V was pared by 3 bases and J by 5 bases, with 2 bases of the junction left unmatched. CDR3 amino acids: CASSIDRGDEQYF. The CDR3, as DNA: TGTGCCAGTAGTATTGACAGGGGGGACGAGCAGTACTTC.

This clone was seen only once. The rearrangement joins TRBV7-8 to TRBJ2-1; a possible D gene is TRBD1 (6 bases). V was trimmed by 5 bases and J by 4 bases, leaving 12 bases between them. This CDR3 has 14 residues. Germline loops: CDR1 SGHVS, CDR2 FQNEAQ. The CDR3 sequence is CASSPGQIYNEQFF. As DNA, the CDR3 is TGTGCCAGCAGCCCCGGACAGATATACAATGAGCAGTTCTTC.

The chain links TRBV11-1 to TRBJ2-3; the D is unclear. The CDR3 totals 14 residues. Per the germline V gene, CDR1 is SGHAT and CDR2 is FQDESV (reference sequence). Trimming cost V 4 bases and J 1 base, with 9 bases left between them. The CDR3 DNA reads as TGTGCCAGCAGCTCCCGAGATGGCACAGATACGCAGTATTTT. Protein product: CASSSRDGTDTQYF.

The chain is built from TRBV28 and TRBJ2-3; 15 positions match TRBD2. In germline, CDR1 is MDHEN, CDR2 SYDVKM. V shed 2 bases, J shed 11 bases, and the junction held 8 bases outside the gene matches. The CDR3 contains 16 residues. CDR3 residues: CASSLTGLAGGGGQYF. The CDR3 nucleotides are TGTGCCAGCAGTTTAACGGGACTAGCGGGAGGAGGAGGGCAGTATTTT.

The CDR3 DNA follows: TGTGCCAGCAGTGAGGTCGGCAGGGAGGATGCGGCTTTCTTT. Its protein is CASSEVGREDAAFF. The chain links TRBV27 to TRBJ1-1; a weak D match, TRBD1 (5 bases). This CDR3 comprises 14 residues. Germline values: CDR1 MNHEY, CDR2 SMNVEV (reference sequence). Trimming shortened V by 5 bases and J by 11 bases, and 21 bases separated the two germline ends.

This sequence joins TRBV28 and TRBJ2-7, with TRBD1 as a possible D gene (5 bases). The germline V gene encodes CDR1 MDHEN and CDR2 SYDVKM. The CDR3 totals 14 residues. Trimming stripped 8 bases from V and 2 bases from J, with 16 bases between. CDR3 protein: CASRNRFQAYEQYF. The CDR3 nucleotides read TGTGCCAGCCGAAACAGGTTTCAGGCCTACGAGCAGTACTTC.

This chain links TRBV5-1 with TRBJ2-2; TRBD1 might be the D (6 bases). The CDR3 loop spans 17 amino acids. In germline, CDR1 is SGHRS, CDR2 YFSETQ. V was clipped by 0 bases and J by 2 bases, with 14 bases between them. CDR3 DNA sequence: TGCGCCAGCAGCTTGGCTGTCGGGACAATTAACACCGGGGAGCTGTTTTTT. Translated: CASSLAVGTINTGELFF.

V usage is TRBV19 and J usage is TRBJ1-5; D might be TRBD1 (5 bases). The ends were cut back, 5 bases at V and 0 bases at J, with 11 bases in the middle. Germline CDR1 is LNHDA and CDR2 is SQIVND (reference sequence). The CDR3 is 15 amino acids. The CDR3: CASSFPGLSNQPQHF. In nucleotides, the CDR3 is TGTGCCAGTAGTTTTCCAGGGCTTAGCAATCAGCCCCAGCATTTT.

This chain uses TRBV5-1 with TRBJ2-5; 15 nucleotides align to TRBD2. CDR1 SGHRS and CDR2 YFSETQ come from the germline V gene. V was clipped by 4 bases and J by 1 base; unmatched bases: 2. The CDR3 extends over 16 amino acids. In DNA, the CDR3 is TGCGCCAGCAGCCGGGGACTAGCGGGAGGCCAAGAGACCCAGTACTTC. Translating gives CASSRGLAGGQETQYF.

The CDR3: CASRGDRVSNQPQHF. The CDR3 DNA sequence: TGTGCCAGCAGGGGGGACAGGGTAAGCAATCAGCCCCAGCATTTT. This chain uses TRBV27 with TRBJ1-5; 9 nucleotides align to TRBD1. V shed 6 bases and J 1 base; nucleotides not matched to a gene: 4. Per the germline V gene, CDR1 is MNHEY and CDR2 is SMNVEV (reference sequence). CDR3 length: 15 residues.